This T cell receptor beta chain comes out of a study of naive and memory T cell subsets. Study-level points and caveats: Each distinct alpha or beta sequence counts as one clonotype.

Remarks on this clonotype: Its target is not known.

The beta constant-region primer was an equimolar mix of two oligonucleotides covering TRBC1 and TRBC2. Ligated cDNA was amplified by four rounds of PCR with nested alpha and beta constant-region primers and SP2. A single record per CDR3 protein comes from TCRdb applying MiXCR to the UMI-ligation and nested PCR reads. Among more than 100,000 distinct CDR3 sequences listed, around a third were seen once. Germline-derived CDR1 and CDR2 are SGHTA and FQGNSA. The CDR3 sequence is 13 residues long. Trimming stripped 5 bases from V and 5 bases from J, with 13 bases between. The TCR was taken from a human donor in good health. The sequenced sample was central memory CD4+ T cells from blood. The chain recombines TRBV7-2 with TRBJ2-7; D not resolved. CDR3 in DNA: TGTGCCAGCAGCCGACCGGTGGTAAACGAGCAGTACTTC. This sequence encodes CASSRPVVNEQYF.